This T cell receptor beta chain was captured by sequencing in a study of OX40 agonist ivuxolimab in advanced cancers. The CDR3 sequence is 16 residues long. The germline V gene encodes CDR1 WNHNN and CDR2 SYGVQD (reference sequence). Trimming took 8 bases from V and 2 from J, leaving 19 bases between them. The method was immunoSEQ multiplex PCR; TCRdb's version includes in-frame clones alone and lacks a portion of them. The sample holds approximately 97,000 clones, roughly nine tenths seen once. The V call is TRBV10-1, the J call TRBJ1-5; D may be TRBD1 (5 bases). Sample: CD4+ or CD8+ T cells sorted from blood, taken in a trial of the OX40 agonist ivuxolimab. This receptor was identified in an adult with an advanced solid tumor such as melanoma, head and neck, liver or kidney cancer. The DNA for the CDR3 is TGCGCCAGCTGGGGGTTCACTTTGGGGGGCAATCAGCCCCAGCATTTT. It translates to CASWGFTLGGNQPQHF.